The 29 T cell receptor beta chains presented below share a single source sample, sequenced in a study of blood T cell repertoires in COVID-19. TCRdb keeps only in-frame clones here, not all; method: immunoSEQ multiplex PCR. Here the sample spans roughly 26,000 clones, about 92% being singletons. Sequencing input: peripheral blood. Receptors were obtained from a human donor in a cohort sampled during active COVID-19.

J is TRBJ1-3 and V is TRBV18; 7 bases line up with TRBD1. After removal of 2 bases from V and 0 bases from J, the junction contained 7 bases not matched to a gene. The CDR3 totals 17 residues. The germline V gene has CDR1 KGHSH and CDR2 LQKENI. The CDR3 DNA sequence: TGTGCCAGCTCACCAATTACAGGGGAAGACTCTGGAAACACCATATATTTT. Its protein product is CASSPITGEDSGNTIYF.

This chain uses TRBV3-1 (or the pseudogene TRBV3-2) with TRBJ1-1, with no clear D. The CDR3 runs to 14 residues. The germline CDR1 and CDR2 sequences are LGHDT and YNNKEL (reference sequence). V dropped 4 bases and J dropped 3 bases, with 12 bases sitting between them. CDR3 region: CASSPQTADTEAFF. DNA for the CDR3: TGTGCCAGCAGCCCTCAAACTGCGGACACTGAAGCTTTCTTT.

V usage is TRBV6-5 and J usage is TRBJ1-2; 7 positions agree with TRBD1. CDR3 length: 14 residues. Looked up from germline, CDR1 is MNHEY and CDR2 is SVGAGI. Germline trimming cut 7 bases from V and 4 bases from J; bases unmatched to any gene: 9. CDR3 coding DNA: TGTGCCAGCAAGGGGGCTGGGATGCCCTATGGCTACACCTTC. This encodes CASKGAGMPYGYTF.

The V and J genes are TRBV10-3 and TRBJ1-1, with D possibly matching TRBD1 (5 bases). The CDR3 consists of 14 residues. CDR1 and CDR2 (germline): ENHRY, SYGVKD. The V and J ends lost 3 bases and 1 base respectively, with 9 bases between them. This CDR3 reads CAISDSTGNTEAFF. The DNA of the CDR3 is TGTGCCATCAGTGACAGTACAGGGAACACTGAAGCTTTCTTT.

The chain employs TRBV6-6 and TRBJ1-1, with D possibly matching TRBD1 (5 bases). CDR3 length equals 12 residues. Germline values: CDR1 MNHNY, CDR2 SVGAGI (reference sequence). V was trimmed by 5 bases and J by 5 bases, leaving 9 bases between them. In DNA form, the CDR3 reads TGTGCCAGCAGTAATCAGGGTACTGAAGCTTTCTTT. Amino acid sequence: CASSNQGTEAFF.

The V gene is TRBV27, the J gene TRBJ2-3, with D maybe TRBD1 (6 bases). The CDR3 runs 15 residues. The V and J ends lost 0 bases and 7 bases respectively, with 14 bases between them. CDR1 is MNHEY, CDR2 SMNVEV, per germline (reference sequence). CDR3 residues: CASSLSIWGPNTQYF. The CDR3 DNA is TGTGCCAGCAGTTTATCGATCTGGGGGCCGAATACGCAGTATTTT.

The chain is built from TRBV11-2 and TRBJ2-1; D is uncertain. The CDR3 has 17 residues. Germline lookup yields CDR1 SGHAT and CDR2 FQNNGV. With 5 bases removed from V and 0 bases from J, the gap between germline ends came to 17 bases. CDR3: CASSPRLKQFSYNEQFF. CDR3 sequence (DNA): TGTGCCAGCAGCCCACGTCTAAAACAGTTCTCCTACAATGAGCAGTTCTTC.

The V gene is TRBV7-6, the J gene TRBJ2-3; D is uncertain. The CDR3 runs to 15 residues. Germline V gene sequence: CDR1 SGHVS, CDR2 FNYEAQ. V was shortened by 4 bases and J by 0 bases, with 11 bases between the two germline ends. The CDR3 region is CASSSPWASTDTQYF. CDR3 DNA: TGTGCCAGCAGCTCCCCCTGGGCTAGCACAGATACGCAGTATTTT.

The chain has TRBV7-9 and TRBJ1-1; 9 bases fit TRBD1. From germline, CDR1 is SEHNR and CDR2 FQNEAQ (reference sequence). V was pared by 5 bases and J by 5 bases, with 6 bases of the junction left unmatched. CDR3 length equals 14 residues. CDR3 sequence: CASSPRQGETEAFF. The DNA of the CDR3 is TGTGCCAGCAGCCCGAGACAGGGGGAAACTGAAGCTTTCTTT.

This clone has a handful of counts. The rearrangement joins TRBV5-8 to TRBJ1-4, with TRBD1 matching over 10 bases. Germline CDR1 reads SGHTS; CDR2 reads YDEGEE. The CDR3 consists of 15 residues. The trim removed 0 bases at V and 7 bases at J, leaving 3 bases unmatched. The DNA for the CDR3 is TGTGCCAGCAGCTTGGACGGGACAGGGGTTGAAAAACTGTTTTTT. It translates to CASSLDGTGVEKLFF.

The CDR3 reads CSVGDRVGNTIYF. The CDR3 coding sequence is TGCAGCGTTGGAGACAGGGTTGGAAACACCATATATTTT. The gene calls are TRBV29-1 and TRBJ1-3, with TRBD1 matching 7 bases. The trim removed 4 bases at V and 3 bases at J, leaving 3 bases unmatched. CDR3 size: 13 residues. Germline V lookup: CDR1 SQVTM, CDR2 ANQGSEA.

The chain is built from TRBV2 and TRBJ1-6, with D tentatively TRBD1 (5 bases). Deletions cut 4 bases from V and 7 bases from J, with 14 bases between. CDR1 and CDR2 (germline): SNHLY, FYNNEI. CDR3 length: 15 residues. In DNA, the CDR3 is TGTGCCAGCAGTGCCCTGGGGGGTGTCAATTCACCCCTCCACTTT. Its protein product is CASSALGGVNSPLHF.

V usage is TRBV5-5 and J usage is TRBJ2-7; 7 nucleotides align to TRBD1. Trimming cost V 3 bases and J 1 base; bases outside gene matches: 10. There are 16 residues in the CDR3. Germline lookup yields CDR1 SGHKS and CDR2 YYEKEE (reference sequence). This CDR3 reads CASSSEDRDRSYEQYF. The CDR3 DNA reads TGTGCCAGCAGCTCGGAGGACCGGGACAGATCCTACGAGCAGTACTTC.

V gene TRBV5-1 combines with J gene TRBJ1-2, with D maybe TRBD1 (5 bases). Germline loops: CDR1 SGHRS, CDR2 YFSETQ. The CDR3 sequence is 14 residues long. V gave up 4 bases and J gave up 4 bases, with 14 bases separating them. The CDR3 sequence: CASSPREVGYGYTF. The CDR3 DNA reads as TGCGCCAGCAGCCCCAGGGAGGTTGGCTATGGCTACACCTTC.

The V call is TRBV24-1, the J call TRBJ2-5, with 8 bases lining up with TRBD1. Losses at the gene ends were 3 bases for V and 1 base for J; bases not matched to a gene: 3. The germline CDR1 and CDR2 sequences are KGHDR and SFDVKD. The CDR3 runs to 15 residues. CDR3 sequence: CATSDAGTGQETQYF. The CDR3 DNA is TGTGCCACCAGTGATGCCGGGACAGGCCAAGAGACCCAGTACTTC.

V gene TRBV29-1 combines with J gene TRBJ2-5, with D possibly TRBD2 on 5 matching bases. V was cut by 5 bases and J by 5 bases, with 15 bases left in between. CDR3 length equals 13 residues. Looked up from germline, CDR1 is SQVTM and CDR2 is ANQGSEA. This CDR3 reads CSVPMGRRETQYF. CDR3 coding DNA: TGCAGCGTTCCAATGGGTAGGAGGGAGACCCAGTACTTC.

The chain carries TRBV2 and TRBJ1-4; 7 nucleotides match TRBD1. The CDR3 loop spans 14 amino acids. CDR1 and CDR2 (germline): SNHLY, FYNNEI. Unmatched junction bases numbered 8, after V lost 5 bases and J lost 8 bases. For the CDR3, the DNA is TGTGCCAGCAGTAGACAGGGCTCACGCGAAAAACTGTTTTTT. This codes for CASSRQGSREKLFF.

The chain couples TRBV2 to TRBJ2-5; 14 bases are shared with TRBD2. Trimming at V came to 7 bases and at J to 5 bases, leaving 9 bases not matched to a gene. From germline, CDR1 is SNHLY and CDR2 FYNNEI. This CDR3 has 16 amino acids. CDR3 protein: CASTPGLAGGSETQYF. The CDR3 DNA reads TGTGCCAGCACTCCAGGACTAGCGGGGGGATCGGAGACCCAGTACTTC.

V is TRBV24-1 and J is TRBJ2-3; TRBD1 is a possible D gene (5 bases). Germline lookup yields CDR1 KGHDR and CDR2 SFDVKD. The CDR3 spans 15 residues. The V and J ends lost 1 base and 2 bases respectively, with 9 bases between them. The CDR3 nucleotides read TGTGCCACCAGTGATTTTACAGGAGTCACAGATACGCAGTATTTT. Amino acid sequence: CATSDFTGVTDTQYF.

The chain couples TRBV6-6 to TRBJ1-2; D is ambiguous. Germline assignment: CDR1 MNHNY and CDR2 SVGAGI (reference sequence). The V and J ends lost 8 bases and 0 bases respectively, with 13 bases between them. The CDR3 has 14 residues. CDR3 amino acids: CASFLSGSNYGYTF. The CDR3 DNA reads as TGTGCCAGCTTTCTTTCCGGGTCTAACTATGGCTACACCTTC.

This clone was recorded only once. The V and J genes are TRBV7-9 and TRBJ2-1; D is possibly TRBD2 (5 bases). Germline V CDR1 and CDR2: SEHNR, FQNEAQ (reference sequence). The CDR3 consists of 12 residues. Trimming stripped 1 base from V and 9 bases from J, with 7 bases between. CDR3 sequence (DNA): TGTGCCAGCAGCTTAGAAGAGGGTGAGCAGTTCTTC. This encodes CASSLEEGEQFF.

CDR3 region: CASSQDPQGGSYGYTF. In nucleotides, the CDR3 is TGCGCCAGCAGCCAAGATCCGCAGGGTGGATCCTATGGCTACACCTTC. This chain joins TRBV4-1 and TRBJ1-2; maybe TRBD1 (5 bases). From germline, CDR1 is MGHRA and CDR2 YSYEKL. This CDR3 has 16 amino acids. The germline V and J ends were trimmed by 0 bases and 4 bases, with 15 bases remaining between them.

The chain links TRBV3-1 (or the pseudogene TRBV3-2) to TRBJ2-7; 7 positions match TRBD2. Germline V gene data show CDR1 as LGHDT and CDR2 as YNNKEL (reference sequence). The trim removed 0 bases at V and 3 bases at J, leaving 14 bases unmatched. The CDR3 extends over 18 amino acids. CDR3: CASSQDRSSGGALYEQYF. In DNA form, the CDR3 reads TGTGCCAGCAGCCAAGACCGGTCTAGCGGCGGGGCTCTCTACGAGCAGTACTTC.

For the CDR3, the DNA is TGTGCCAGCAGCCGGGGGGGGGAAAGCTCCTACAATGAGCAGTTCTTC. This gives the protein CASSRGGESSYNEQFF. The chain combines TRBV11-2 with TRBJ2-1; 8 positions agree with TRBD2. Per germline, CDR1 SGHAT and CDR2 FQNNGV. V gave up 5 bases and J gave up 0 bases; unmatched junction bases: 6. This CDR3 is built from 16 residues.

Comment on this clone: Its ends do not fully match the called genes, so a read error is possible. This chain links TRBV24-1 with TRBJ1-3; no clear D gene. Looked up from germline, CDR1 is KGHDR and CDR2 is SFDVKD. The CDR3 sequence is 12 residues long. CDR3 nucleotides: TGTGCCACCAGTGACATTAGAAACGCCATATATTTT. This encodes CATSDIRNAIYF.

The chain couples TRBV11-2 to TRBJ1-6; no clear D. Germline assignment: CDR1 SGHAT and CDR2 FQNNGV. The CDR3 is 15 residues long. Trimming removed 3 bases from V and 10 bases from J, with 16 bases in between. For the CDR3, the DNA is TGTGCCAGCAGCTTCCGCGCCGGGAGCGACTCACCCCTCCACTTT. It specifies CASSFRAGSDSPLHF.

The rearrangement joins TRBV10-2 to TRBJ2-7; TRBD2 aligns across 7 bases. This CDR3 has 13 amino acids. Trimming cost V 10 bases and J 3 bases; bases outside gene matches: 9. Germline V gene lookup returns CDR1 WSHSY and CDR2 SAAADI. The CDR3 nucleotides are TGCGCCACCCAACGGGGAGGGAGCTACGAGCAGTACTTC. This encodes CATQRGGSYEQYF.

The V call is TRBV9, the J call TRBJ2-5; weak D call: TRBD2 (6 bases). CDR1 and CDR2 (germline): SGDLS, YYNGEE. V was pared by 4 bases and J by 3 bases, with 10 bases between. This CDR3 has 13 amino acids. The CDR3 DNA is TGTGCCAGCAGCCGGAAGCGGGAAGAGACCCAGTACTTC. It encodes CASSRKREETQYF. The full variable domain, its missing parts supplied by reference TRBV9 and TRBJ2-5, is DSGVTQTPKHLITATGQRVTLRCSPRSGDLSVYWYQQSLDQGLQFLIQYYNGEERAKGNILERFSAQQFPDLHSELNLSSLELGDSALYFCASSRKREETQYFGPGTRLLVL.

For the CDR3, the DNA is TGCAGCGTTCGTGCAGCCGGGGAGCTGTTTTTT. It codes for CSVRAAGELFF. The chain is built from TRBV29-1 and TRBJ2-2; D unclear. Deletions cut 5 bases from V and 6 bases from J, with 7 bases between. Germline-derived CDR1 and CDR2 are SQVTM and ANQGSEA. The CDR3 covers 11 residues.